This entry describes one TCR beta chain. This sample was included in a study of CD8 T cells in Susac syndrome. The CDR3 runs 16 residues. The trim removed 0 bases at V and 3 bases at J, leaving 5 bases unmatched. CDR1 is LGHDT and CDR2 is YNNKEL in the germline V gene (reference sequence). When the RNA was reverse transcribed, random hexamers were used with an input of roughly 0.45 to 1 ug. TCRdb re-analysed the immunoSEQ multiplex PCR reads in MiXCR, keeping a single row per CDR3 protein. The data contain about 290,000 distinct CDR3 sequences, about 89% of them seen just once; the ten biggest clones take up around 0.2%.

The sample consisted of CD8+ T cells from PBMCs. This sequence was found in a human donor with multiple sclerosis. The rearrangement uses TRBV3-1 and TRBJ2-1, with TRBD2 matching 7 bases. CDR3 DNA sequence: TGTGCCAGCAGCCAAGAGAAGAGCGGGAACTACAATGAGCAGTTCTTC. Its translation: CASSQEKSGNYNEQFF.